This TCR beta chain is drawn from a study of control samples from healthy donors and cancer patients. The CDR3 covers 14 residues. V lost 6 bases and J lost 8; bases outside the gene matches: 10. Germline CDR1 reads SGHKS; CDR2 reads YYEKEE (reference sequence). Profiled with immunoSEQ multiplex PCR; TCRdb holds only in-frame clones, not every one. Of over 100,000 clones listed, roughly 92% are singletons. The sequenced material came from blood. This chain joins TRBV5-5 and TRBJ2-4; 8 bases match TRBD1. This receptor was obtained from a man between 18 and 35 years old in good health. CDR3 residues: CASTWGNRGDIQYF. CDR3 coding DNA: TGTGCCAGCACCTGGGGAAACAGGGGGGACATTCAGTACTTC.